This is a list of T cell receptor beta chains from one sample in a study of cytomegalovirus exposure and HLA in healthy donors. TCRdb's copy holds only in-frame clones and misses some; the assay was immunoSEQ multiplex PCR. The sample records roughly 120,000 clones, around 77% being singletons. Sequencing was performed on PBMCs. The receptors originated from a woman aged 25 to 39 in good health and CMV-seropositive. CDR3s include the opening cysteine and the closing phenylalanine or tryptophan. A D gene is named only where the DNA matches it firmly. Clone size is stated in some rows and not others, as once, few, many or a class when expanded.

cdr3_nt,cdr3_aa,j_call,d_call,clone_size,v_call
TGCGCCAGCAGCTTTATGTCAGGAAATAATTCACCCCTCCACTTT,CASSFMSGNNSPLHF,TRBJ1-6,NA,few,TRBV5-1
TGTGCCAGCAGCTTGGGGACAGGGACCTATGGCTACACCTTC,CASSLGTGTYGYTF,TRBJ1-2,TRBD1,NA,TRBV5-6
TGTGCCAGTAGTCCATTAGACAGGGGCACTGAAGCTTTCTTT,CASSPLDRGTEAFF,TRBJ1-1,TRBD1,once,TRBV19
TGTGCCAGCAGCTCCGGGACTAGCGGGAGGTTCCATGAGCAGTTCTTC,CASSSGTSGRFHEQFF,TRBJ2-1,TRBD2,NA,TRBV11-3
TGTGCCAGCAGCCACAGGACTAGCCAAGAGACCCAGTACTTC,CASSHRTSQETQYF,TRBJ2-5,TRBD2,NA,TRBV7-2
TGTGCCAGCAGTTACCTCGACGCGGCGGGAGAAAAACTGTTTTTT,CASSYLDAAGEKLFF,TRBJ1-4,NA,NA,TRBV10-3
TGTGCTAGTGGTTCCCCCCGAGGACAGGGCTCCACCGGGGAGCTGTTTTTT,CASGSPRGQGSTGELFF,TRBJ2-2,TRBD1,few,TRBV12-5
TGTGCCAGCACGTCGGAAGAGACCCAGTACTTC,CASTSEETQYF,TRBJ2-5,NA,NA,TRBV2
TGTGCCAGCAGTTTATCGACAGGACACTGGTACACTGAAGCTTTCTTT,CASSLSTGHWYTEAFF,TRBJ1-1,NA,NA,TRBV27
TGCAGCGTTGAAGATCCCTACACGGGAGGGGACATTCAGTACTTC,CSVEDPYTGGDIQYF,TRBJ2-4,TRBD2,NA,TRBV29-1
TGTGCCAGCTCACCAATTGCAGGAAAGTACTATGGCTACACCTTC,CASSPIAGKYYGYTF,TRBJ1-2,NA,few,TRBV18
TGTGCCATCAGTGACTTGGGGCTCTATGGCTACACCTTC,CAISDLGLYGYTF,TRBJ1-2,NA,NA,TRBV10-3
TGTGCCAGCAGTGAAGGACACTCTGGAAACACCATATATTTT,CASSEGHSGNTIYF,TRBJ1-3,NA,few,TRBV6-1
TGTGCCAGTAGTATAGGTCAGGGAAGTACCGGGGAGCTGTTTTTT,CASSIGQGSTGELFF,TRBJ2-2,NA,few,TRBV19
TGTGCCATCGGGAGGGTCTCCGCCTACGAGCAGTACTTC,CAIGRVSAYEQYF,TRBJ2-7,TRBD2,NA,TRBV10-3
TGCGCCAGCAGTATCAGGGATAATGAGCAGTTCTTC,CASSIRDNEQFF,TRBJ2-1,NA,once,TRBV5-1
TGTGCCAGCAGCGTTTGGGACATAGCTAACTATGGCTACACCTTC,CASSVWDIANYGYTF,TRBJ1-2,NA,NA,TRBV9
TGTGCCACCGCTCGGGATTTAGTCGGCAATCAGCCCCAGCATTTT,CATARDLVGNQPQHF,TRBJ1-5,NA,NA,TRBV15
TGTGCCAGTAGCCCCGGGTTAAACACTGAAGCTTTCTTT,CASSPGLNTEAFF,TRBJ1-1,NA,few,TRBV19
TGTGCCAGCTGGGGACAGGCGGGTACGCAGTATTTT,CASWGQAGTQYF,TRBJ2-3,TRBD1,NA,TRBV5-4
TGCGCCAGCAGCCGTTCAGGGGGTCCTTCCCAGCCCCAGCATTTT,CASSRSGGPSQPQHF,TRBJ1-5,TRBD1,few,TRBV5-1
TGCGCCAGCAGCCCTACGGGAATTGGCAGGGGTAATGGCGAGACCCAGTACTTC,CASSPTGIGRGNGETQYF,TRBJ2-5,NA,few,TRBV5-1
TGCGCCAGCAGCCAGGGACAACTCGAGACCCAGTACTTC,CASSQGQLETQYF,TRBJ2-5,NA,NA,TRBV5-1
TGTGCCAGCAGTAGGGGAGGGGGGTTGGGCACTGAAGCTTTCTTT,CASSRGGGLGTEAFF,TRBJ1-1,NA,NA,TRBV25-1
TGTGCCAGCAGCTTTTCCGCCTCTAGCGGGGTTCACGAGCAGTACTTC,CASSFSASSGVHEQYF,TRBJ2-7,TRBD2,NA,TRBV7-9
TGCAGCGTAGCCACTAGCGGGAGTCTCTACGAGCAGTACTTC,CSVATSGSLYEQYF,TRBJ2-7,TRBD2,once,TRBV29-1
TGTGCCAGCAGCCCCCTCGGGGGAATGGTTGGCTACACCTTC,CASSPLGGMVGYTF,TRBJ1-2,NA,NA,TRBV11-2
TGTGCCAGCAGCCTCAGGGGGGAACAGGGAGCAGGAGCTTTCTTT,CASSLRGEQGAGAFF,TRBJ1-1,TRBD1,NA,TRBV7-3
TGTGCCAGCAGCTTAGAGACAGGCAGGGGAAAAGCAGATACGCAGTATTTT,CASSLETGRGKADTQYF,TRBJ2-3,NA,NA,TRBV11-2
TGCGCCAGCAGCTTGGCCCCCGGACAGACAGACAATGAGCAGTTCTTC,CASSLAPGQTDNEQFF,TRBJ2-1,NA,few,TRBV5-1
TGTGCCAGCAGTGTCCAACAGGGTAGCAATCAGCCCCAGCATTTT,CASSVQQGSNQPQHF,TRBJ1-5,NA,NA,TRBV6-1
TGTGCCAGTAGTATTAATCATGGACTAGCGGGAAGCGAGCAGTACTTC,CASSINHGLAGSEQYF,TRBJ2-7,TRBD2,NA,TRBV19
TGCGCCAGCAGCAAGGACAGGGCGGGCAATGAGCAGTTCTTC,CASSKDRAGNEQFF,TRBJ2-1,TRBD1,once,TRBV5-1